This record concerns one T cell receptor beta chain sequence. The antigen remains unidentified. CDR3 length: 15 residues. Trimming took 0 bases from V and 5 from J, leaving 13 bases between them. Germline CDR1 LGHNA, CDR2 YSLEER. The entry originates in a study of T-cell reconstitution after alpha-beta-depleted transplantation in children. As it was prepared, the TCRbeta library received unique molecular identifiers. TCRdb independently ran MiXCR on the PCR reads; one entry per CDR3 protein. The sample consists of about 470,000 distinct CDR3 sequences, roughly 43% of them appearing once. Broader study findings: The high TCRbeta diversity at day 60 in some patients came from surviving recipient T cells and thymic progenitors. T-cell counts and diversity were attributed mostly to newly produced T cells one year after transplant. Several hundred expanded graft clones reportedly supplied alpha-beta T cells about two months after transplant.

This sequence was found in a girl under 10 years old with aplastic anemia, due to receive a stem cell transplant. The gene calls are TRBV4-3 and TRBJ2-5, with TRBD2 as a possible D gene (5 bases). The material was PBMCs, obtained before TCRalphabeta/CD19-depleted stem cell transplant. CDR3 DNA: TGCGCCAGCAGCCAAGATCTGAGGGTTTCGGAGACCCAGTACTTC. This translates into CASSQDLRVSETQYF.